This is a list of T cell receptor beta chains from one sample in a study of blood T cell repertoires in COVID-19. The protocol was immunoSEQ multiplex PCR, while the TCRdb copy is restricted to in-frame clones and leaves out a portion. The sample shows roughly 220,000 clones, approximately 80% of them seen only once. The sequenced sample consisted of peripheral blood. The receptors originated from a woman older than 75 with COVID-19, enrolled during active disease. The conserved cysteine and the conserved F or W are not part of the CDR3 here. Each record gives: V gene, D gene, J gene, CDR3 protein. A D gene is named only where the DNA matches it firmly.

TRBV2	TRBD1	TRBJ1-2	ASSELGQGYYGYT
TRBV5-5	TRBD1	TRBJ1-6	ASSRRGEGGMSYNSPLH
TRBV19	NA	TRBJ1-3	ASSRGQLSSGNTIY
TRBV9	NA	TRBJ2-2	ASSAVRGYGGTGELF
TRBV5-1	TRBD1	TRBJ1-1	ASSGQGAMNTEAF
TRBV5-5	NA	TRBJ1-1	ASSSFGGFTEAF
TRBV6-5	TRBD1	TRBJ2-4	ASTLQGAHIQY
TRBV18	TRBD2	TRBJ2-2	ASSPAAAGGLNTGELF
TRBV7-3	NA	TRBJ1-6	ASSSLANSPLH
TRBV30	NA	TRBJ1-6	AWISTGSYNSPLH
TRBV15	TRBD2	TRBJ2-3	ATSRETSSGGDGDTQY
TRBV28	NA	TRBJ1-5	ASRRSNQPQH
TRBV10-1	NA	TRBJ1-5	ASSSGPNQPQH
TRBV6-5	TRBD2	TRBJ2-2	ASSSPLGLGTGELF
TRBV9	NA	TRBJ1-6	ASSVADFGDSPLH
TRBV11-2	TRBD1	TRBJ2-3	ASSDPHLDRGFGDTQY
TRBV2	TRBD2	TRBJ2-1	ATYLGRLAGGQNNEQF